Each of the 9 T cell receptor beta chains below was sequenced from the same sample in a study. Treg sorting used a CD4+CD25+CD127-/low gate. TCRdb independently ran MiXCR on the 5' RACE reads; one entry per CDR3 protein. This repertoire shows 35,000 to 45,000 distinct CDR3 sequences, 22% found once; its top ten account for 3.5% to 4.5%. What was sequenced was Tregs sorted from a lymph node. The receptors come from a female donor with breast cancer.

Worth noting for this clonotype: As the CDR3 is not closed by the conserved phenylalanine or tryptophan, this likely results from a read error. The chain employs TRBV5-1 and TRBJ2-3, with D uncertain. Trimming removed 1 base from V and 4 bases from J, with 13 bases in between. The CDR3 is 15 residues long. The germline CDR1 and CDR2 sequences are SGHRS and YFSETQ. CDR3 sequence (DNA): TGCGCCAGCAGCTTGTGGGCGGAAGGCGCAGATACGCAGTATTTA. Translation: CASSLWAEGADTQYL.

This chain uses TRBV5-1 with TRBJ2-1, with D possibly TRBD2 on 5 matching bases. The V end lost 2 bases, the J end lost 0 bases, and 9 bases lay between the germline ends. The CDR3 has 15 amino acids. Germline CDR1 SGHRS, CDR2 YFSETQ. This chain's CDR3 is CASSFSDNSYNEQFF. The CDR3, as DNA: TGCGCCAGCAGCTTTAGCGACAACTCCTACAATGAGCAGTTCTTC.

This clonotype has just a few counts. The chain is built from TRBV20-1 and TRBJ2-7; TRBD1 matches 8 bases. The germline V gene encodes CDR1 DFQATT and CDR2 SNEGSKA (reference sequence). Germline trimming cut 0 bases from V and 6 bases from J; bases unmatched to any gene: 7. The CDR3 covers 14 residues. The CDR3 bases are TGCAGTGCTAGAGATCGGACAGGGAGGCGCGAGCAGTACTTC. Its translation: CSARDRTGRREQYF.

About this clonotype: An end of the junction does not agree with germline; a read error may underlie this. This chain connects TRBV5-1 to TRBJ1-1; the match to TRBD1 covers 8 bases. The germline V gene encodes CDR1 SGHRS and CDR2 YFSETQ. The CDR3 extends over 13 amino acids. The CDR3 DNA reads TGTGCCAGCAGCCCCGGACAGGGCACTGAAGCTTTCTTT. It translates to CASSPGQGTEAFF. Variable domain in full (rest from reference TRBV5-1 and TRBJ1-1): KAGVTQTPRYLIKTRGQQVTLSCSPISGHRSVSWYQQTPGQGLQFLFEYFSETQRNKGNFPGRFSGRQFSNSRSEMNVSTLELGDSALYLCASSPGQGTEAFFGQGTRLTVV.

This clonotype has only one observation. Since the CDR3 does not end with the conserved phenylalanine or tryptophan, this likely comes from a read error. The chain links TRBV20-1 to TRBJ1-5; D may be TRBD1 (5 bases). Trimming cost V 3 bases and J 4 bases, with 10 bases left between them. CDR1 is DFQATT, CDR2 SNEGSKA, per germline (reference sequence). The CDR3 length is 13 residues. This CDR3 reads CSARARVNQPQHV. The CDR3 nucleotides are TGCAGTGCTAGGGCCAGGGTGAATCAGCCCCAGCATGTT.

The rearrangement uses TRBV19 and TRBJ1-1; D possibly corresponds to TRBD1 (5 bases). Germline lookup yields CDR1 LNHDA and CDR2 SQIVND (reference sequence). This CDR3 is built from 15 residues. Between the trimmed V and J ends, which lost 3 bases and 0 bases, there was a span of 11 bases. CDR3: CASSIRGTLNTEAFF. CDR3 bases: TGTGCCAGTAGTATCCGGGGCACCTTGAACACTGAAGCTTTCTTT.

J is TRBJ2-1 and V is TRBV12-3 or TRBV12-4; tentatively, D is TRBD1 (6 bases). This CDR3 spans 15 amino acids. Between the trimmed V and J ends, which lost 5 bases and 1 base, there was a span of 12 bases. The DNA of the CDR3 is TGTGCCAGCAGTCTCCTGGGGGCGTCCTACAATGAGCAGTTCTTC. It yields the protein CASSLLGASYNEQFF.

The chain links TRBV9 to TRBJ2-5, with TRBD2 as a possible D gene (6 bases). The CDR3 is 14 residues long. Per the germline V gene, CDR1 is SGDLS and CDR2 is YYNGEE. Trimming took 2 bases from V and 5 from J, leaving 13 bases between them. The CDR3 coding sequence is TGTGCCAGCAGCGTTCGACTAGAAGGGGAGACCCAGTACTTC. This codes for CASSVRLEGETQYF.

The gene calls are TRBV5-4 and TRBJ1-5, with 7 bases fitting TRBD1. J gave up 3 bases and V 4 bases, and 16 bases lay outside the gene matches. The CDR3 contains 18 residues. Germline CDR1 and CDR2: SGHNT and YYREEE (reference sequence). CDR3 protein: CASSPGARGWRNNQPQHF. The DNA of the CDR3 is TGTGCCAGCAGCCCCGGAGCCAGGGGGTGGAGGAACAATCAGCCCCAGCATTTT.